The source of this TCR beta chain is a study of T cells after yellow fever vaccination. Using its own MiXCR run on the 5' RACE reads, TCRdb lists one record per CDR3 protein. The sample lists about 240,000 distinct CDR3 sequences, around 7% occurring once. V lost 7 bases to trimming and J lost 5 bases, with 13 bases between them. Per germline, CDR1 SGHTA and CDR2 FQGNSA. The CDR3 sequence is 13 residues long. This clonotype was recorded a few times. The sequence came from a man aged 30 to 45 who received the YFV17D yellow fever vaccine. Sequencing used CD4+ T cells sorted from PBMCs, obtained 15 days after the yellow fever booster vaccination. The chain employs TRBV7-2 and TRBJ2-3; D is unclear. CDR3 DNA: TGTGCCAGCAACCTCAGTGGGGAAGATACGCAGTATTTT. It yields the protein CASNLSGEDTQYF.